This T cell receptor beta chain was recorded in a study of early T cells in non-severe SARS-CoV-2 infection. Study context: With bulk RNA from unsorted whole blood as input, sequencing yielded unpaired chains. Notes on the study in general: VDJdb-based annotation leaned toward anti-spike CD8 responses and missed private and CD4 specificities.

Germline CDR1 and CDR2: SEHNR and FQNEAQ (reference sequence). The germline V and J ends were trimmed by 0 bases and 1 base, with 3 bases remaining between them. The CDR3 contains 13 residues. In its sample, this clonotype was seen a few times. Its antigen is still unknown. Individual cDNA molecules received unique molecular identifiers during library preparation. TCRdb itself ran the 5' RACE reads through MiXCR, one entry per CDR3 protein. The data show about 60,000 distinct CDR3 sequences, over 10% seen once. The chain combines TRBV7-9 with TRBJ2-5, with D unclear. The TCR sequence derives from an adult who was a healthcare worker with PCR-confirmed SARS-CoV-2 infection or an uninfected control (not recorded which). Sequences were obtained from whole blood. CDR3 coding DNA: TGTGCCAGCAGCTTAGCGACCCAAGAGACCCAGTACTTC. It encodes CASSLATQETQYF.